The 18 T cell receptor beta chains below were found in one sample sequenced in a study of blood T cell repertoires in COVID-19. This table comes from immunoSEQ multiplex PCR, and its TCRdb copy is limited to in-frame clones, with some not included. This sample has some 310,000 clones, with roughly 84% found just once. Material for sequencing was peripheral blood. Source of these receptors: a man aged 50-60 years with active or convalescent COVID-19.

The J gene is TRBJ1-2, the V gene TRBV10-1; TRBD1 aligns across 12 bases. Per the germline V gene, CDR1 is WNHNN and CDR2 is SYGVQD (reference sequence). The ends lost 10 bases at V and 2 bases at J; junction bases unmatched: 8. The CDR3 runs 15 residues. The CDR3 loop is CAMVGTGGLNYGYTF. The CDR3 bases are TGCGCCATGGTTGGGACAGGGGGCTTGAACTATGGCTACACCTTC.

This clone was found a few times. The chain joins TRBV7-8 to TRBJ1-4; no clear D. The CDR3 consists of 14 residues. CDR1 is SGHVS, CDR2 FQNEAQ, per germline. V shed 1 base and J shed 4 bases, with 7 bases lying between them. The CDR3 DNA sequence: TGTGCCAGCAGCTTAGAGTACGGTAATGAAAAACTGTTTTTT. Amino acids: CASSLEYGNEKLFF.

This clone was observed a handful of times. This CDR3 reads CASSRTGSVEKLFF. For the CDR3, the DNA is TGTGCCAGCAGTCGGACAGGGTCGGTCGAAAAACTGTTTTTT. J is TRBJ1-4 and V is TRBV6-2 or TRBV6-3; 8 nucleotides align to TRBD1. Trimming removed 5 bases from V and 8 bases from J; junction bases left unmatched: 7. CDR1 and CDR2 from the germline V gene are MNHEY and SVGEGT. The CDR3 runs 14 residues.

The chain has TRBV9 and TRBJ1-1; TRBD1 is a possible D gene (5 bases). With 2 bases removed from V and 9 bases from J, the gap between germline ends came to 14 bases. The CDR3 totals 13 residues. Germline V gives CDR1 SGDLS, CDR2 YYNGEE. The CDR3, as DNA: TGTGCCAGCAGCGTGGGAATGGACACGAAAGCTTTCTTT. Its translation is CASSVGMDTKAFF.

This clone came up many times. The V gene is TRBV4-2, the J gene TRBJ2-7; 7 nucleotides align to TRBD2. Germline assignment: CDR1 LGHNA and CDR2 YNFKEQ. With V trimmed by 0 bases and J by 0 bases, 5 bases remained unmatched. This CDR3 has 16 residues. DNA for the CDR3: TGTGCCAGCAGCCAAGAACTAGCGCGAGTCTCCTACGAGCAGTACTTC. Translated, it gives CASSQELARVSYEQYF.

V gene TRBV10-1 combines with J gene TRBJ2-2; D unresolved. V was shortened by 9 bases and J by 6 bases, with 8 bases between the two germline ends. Germline assignment: CDR1 WNHNN and CDR2 SYGVQD (reference sequence). The CDR3 has 11 residues. The DNA for the CDR3 is TGCGCCAGGAGAGGAGCCGGGGAGCTGTTTTTT. Residues: CARRGAGELFF.

Comments on this clone: The DNA is omitted, as the CDR3 cannot be located on it reliably, and the CDR3 follows TCRdb's listing. The chain carries TRBV19 and TRBJ1-6; the D call TRBD1 from the table was never checked on the DNA. Termini included, the CDR3 measures 14 amino acids. Per the germline V gene, CDR1 is LNHDA and CDR2 is SQIVND (reference sequence). The CDR3: CASTSGQPNSPLHF.

This chain joins TRBV27 and TRBJ2-1, with D possibly matching TRBD2 (5 bases). V was cut by 5 bases and J by 10 bases, with 12 bases left in between. The CDR3 extends over 12 amino acids. Germline V gives CDR1 MNHEY, CDR2 SMNVEV (reference sequence). CDR3 in amino acids: CASSLLGWEQFF. CDR3 in DNA: TGTGCCAGCAGTCTACTAGGTTGGGAGCAGTTCTTC.

The V and J genes are TRBV5-1 and TRBJ1-2; D is uncertain. The CDR3 runs to 11 residues. From germline, CDR1 is SGHRS and CDR2 YFSETQ. With 3 bases removed from V and 7 bases from J, the gap between germline ends came to 7 bases. The CDR3 bases are TGCGCCAGCAGCTATGAGGGTGGCTACACCTTC. Its protein is CASSYEGGYTF.

The V and J genes are TRBV10-2 and TRBJ1-1; no reliable D call. CDR1 and CDR2 from the germline V gene are WSHSY and SAAADI. This CDR3 region has 14 residues. V was pared by 3 bases and J by 0 bases, with 8 bases between. The CDR3 sequence is CASSEPSLNTEAFF. The CDR3 DNA reads as TGCGCCAGCAGTGAACCGAGTCTGAACACTGAAGCTTTCTTT.

The chain employs TRBV30 and TRBJ2-1; D may be TRBD2 (6 bases). The germline V gene has CDR1 GTSNPN and CDR2 SVGIG (reference sequence). The CDR3 is 15 amino acids. V lost 3 bases and J lost 4, with 16 bases in between. The CDR3 DNA reads as TGTGCCTGGAGAGAGGCGGCGGGAACGTACAATGAGCAGTTCTTC. This translates into CAWREAAGTYNEQFF.

The V gene is TRBV30, the J gene TRBJ2-1; the match to TRBD1 covers 8 bases. Germline V gene data show CDR1 as GTSNPN and CDR2 as SVGIG (reference sequence). Trimming at V came to 5 bases and at J to 12 bases, leaving 12 bases not matched to a gene. CDR3 length equals 13 residues. CDR3 residues: CAWAGQGRVGQFF. The CDR3 nucleotides are TGTGCCTGGGCCGGACAGGGTCGGGTCGGGCAGTTCTTC.

This clone turned up a few times. DNA for the CDR3: TGTGCCAGCAGCCGCGAGGACAGGGTCTCAACCTTC. Its translation is CASSREDRVSTF. The chain recombines TRBV7-2 with TRBJ1-2, with TRBD1 identical over 8 bases. With 5 bases clipped from V and 14 bases from J, the junction kept 10 bases outside the gene matches. CDR1 is SGHTA, CDR2 FQGNSA, per germline. The CDR3 is 12 amino acids. The whole variable domain, filled in from reference TRBV7-2 and TRBJ1-2, reads GAGVSQSPSNKVTEKGKDVELRCDPISGHTALYWYRQSLGQGLEFLIYFQGNSAPDKSGLPSDRFSAERTGGSVSTLTIQRTQQEDSAVYLCASSREDRVSTFGSGTRLTVV.

V is TRBV4-1 and J is TRBJ1-1; D possibly corresponds to TRBD1 (5 bases). Trimming shortened V by 0 bases and J by 6 bases, and 17 bases separated the two germline ends. Germline V gene data show CDR1 as MGHRA and CDR2 as YSYEKL. The CDR3 has 16 amino acids. The CDR3 protein is CASSQDGRKGYAEAFF. DNA of the CDR3: TGCGCCAGCAGCCAAGACGGTCGGAAGGGGTATGCTGAAGCTTTCTTT.

The sample holds one count of this clone. This chain joins TRBV18 and TRBJ1-5; TRBD1 aligns across 8 bases. After removal of 2 bases from V and 5 bases from J, the junction contained 5 bases not matched to a gene. The CDR3 extends over 15 amino acids. CDR1 KGHSH and CDR2 LQKENI come from the germline V gene. The CDR3 here is CASSPYAGGDQPQHF. CDR3 bases: TGTGCCAGCTCACCATATGCAGGGGGCGATCAGCCCCAGCATTTT.

This chain links TRBV5-6 with TRBJ1-1, with 7 nucleotides matching TRBD1. The length of the CDR3 is 12 residues. After removal of 4 bases from V and 10 bases from J, the junction contained 7 bases not matched to a gene. The germline V gene has CDR1 SGHDT and CDR2 YYEEEE. The CDR3 DNA reads as TGTGCCAGCAGCCTACGACAGGGTGCAGCTTTCTTT. Protein sequence: CASSLRQGAAFF.

The V gene is TRBV2, the J gene TRBJ1-1, with TRBD1 matching over 10 bases. Germline-derived CDR1 and CDR2 are SNHLY and FYNNEI. The CDR3 has 14 amino acids. V shed 7 bases and J 5 bases; nucleotides not matched to a gene: 7. CDR3 bases: TGTGCCAGCATTAGGGACAGGGGAGAAACTGAAGCTTTCTTT. Protein product: CASIRDRGETEAFF.

This chain uses TRBV18 with TRBJ2-1, with no clear D. The germline gives CDR1 KGHSH, CDR2 LQKENI. V lost 4 bases, J lost 0 bases, and 4 bases lay in between. The CDR3 is made up of 13 amino acids. The CDR3 loop reads CASSQSSYNEQFF. DNA of the CDR3: TGTGCCAGCTCACAGAGCTCCTACAATGAGCAGTTCTTC.